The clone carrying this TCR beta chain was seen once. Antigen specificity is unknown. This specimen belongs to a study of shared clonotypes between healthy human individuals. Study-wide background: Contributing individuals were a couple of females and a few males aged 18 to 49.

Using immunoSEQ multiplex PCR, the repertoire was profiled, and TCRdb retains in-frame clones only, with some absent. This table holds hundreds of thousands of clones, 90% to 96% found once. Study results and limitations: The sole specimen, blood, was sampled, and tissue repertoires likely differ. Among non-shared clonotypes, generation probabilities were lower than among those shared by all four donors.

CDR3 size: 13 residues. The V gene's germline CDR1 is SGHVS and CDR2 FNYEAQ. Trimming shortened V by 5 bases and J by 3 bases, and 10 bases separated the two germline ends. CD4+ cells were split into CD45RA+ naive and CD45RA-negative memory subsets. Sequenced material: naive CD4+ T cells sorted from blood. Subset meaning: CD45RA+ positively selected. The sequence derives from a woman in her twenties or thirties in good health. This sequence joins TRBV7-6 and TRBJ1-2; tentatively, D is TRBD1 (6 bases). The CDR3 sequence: CASSLGGDYGYTF. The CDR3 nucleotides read TGTGCCAGCAGCCTTGGGGGCGACTATGGCTACACCTTC.